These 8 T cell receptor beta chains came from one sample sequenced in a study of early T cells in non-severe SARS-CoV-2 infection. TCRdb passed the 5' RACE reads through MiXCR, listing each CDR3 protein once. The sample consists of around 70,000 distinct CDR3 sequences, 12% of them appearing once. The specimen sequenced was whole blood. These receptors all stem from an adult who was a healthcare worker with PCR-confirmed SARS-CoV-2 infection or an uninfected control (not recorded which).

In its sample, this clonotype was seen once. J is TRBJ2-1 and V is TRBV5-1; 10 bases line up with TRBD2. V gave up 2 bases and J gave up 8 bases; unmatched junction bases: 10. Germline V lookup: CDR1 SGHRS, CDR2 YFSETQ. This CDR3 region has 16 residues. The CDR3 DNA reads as TGCGCCAGCAGCTTCTTACCTAGCGGGAGTCTCGATGAGCAGTTCTTC. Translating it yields CASSFLPSGSLDEQFF.

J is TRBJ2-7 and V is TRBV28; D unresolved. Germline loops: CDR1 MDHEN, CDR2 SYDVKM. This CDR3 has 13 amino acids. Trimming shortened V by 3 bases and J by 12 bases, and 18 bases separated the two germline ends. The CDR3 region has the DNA TGTGCCAGCAGTTTCCCCTCACCGATCAGGCGGTACTTC. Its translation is CASSFPSPIRRYF.

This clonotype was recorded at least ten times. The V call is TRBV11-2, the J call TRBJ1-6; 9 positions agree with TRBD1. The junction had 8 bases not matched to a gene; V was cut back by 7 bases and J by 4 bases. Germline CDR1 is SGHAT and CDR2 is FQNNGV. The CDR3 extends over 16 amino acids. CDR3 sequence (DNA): TGTGCCAGCATCCATCTACAGGGGGCGTATAATTCACCCCTCCACTTT. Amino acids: CASIHLQGAYNSPLHF.

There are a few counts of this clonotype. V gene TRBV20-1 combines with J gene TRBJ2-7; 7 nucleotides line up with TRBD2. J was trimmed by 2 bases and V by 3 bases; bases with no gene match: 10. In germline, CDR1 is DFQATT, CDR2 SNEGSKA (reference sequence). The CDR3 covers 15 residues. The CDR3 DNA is TGCAGTGCTAGCCGGATGGGGGACTACACCTACGAGCAGTACTTC. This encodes CSASRMGDYTYEQYF.

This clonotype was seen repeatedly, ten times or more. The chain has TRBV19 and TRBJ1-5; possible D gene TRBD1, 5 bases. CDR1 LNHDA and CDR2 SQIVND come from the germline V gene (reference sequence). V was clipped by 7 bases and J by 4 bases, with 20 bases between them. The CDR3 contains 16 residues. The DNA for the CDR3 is TGTGCCAGTACTTTAGGGGCGGGGAGAAGTAATCAGCCCCAGCATTTT. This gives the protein CASTLGAGRSNQPQHF.

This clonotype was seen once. This CDR3 reads CAIGASQETQYF. CDR3 nucleotide sequence: TGTGCCATCGGTGCCAGCCAAGAGACCCAGTACTTC. The chain employs TRBV10-3 and TRBJ2-5; D remains ambiguous. The V end was cut by 8 bases, the J end by 1 base, with 8 bases between. Germline V CDR1 and CDR2: ENHRY, SYGVKD. This CDR3 contains 12 residues.

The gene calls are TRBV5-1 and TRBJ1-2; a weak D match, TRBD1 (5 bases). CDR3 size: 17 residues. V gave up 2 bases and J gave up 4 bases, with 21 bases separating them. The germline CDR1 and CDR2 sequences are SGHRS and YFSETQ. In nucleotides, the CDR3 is TGCGCCAGCAGCTTACGGGACGGCGCTCAGAAGGTCTATGGCTACACCTTC. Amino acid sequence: CASSLRDGAQKVYGYTF.

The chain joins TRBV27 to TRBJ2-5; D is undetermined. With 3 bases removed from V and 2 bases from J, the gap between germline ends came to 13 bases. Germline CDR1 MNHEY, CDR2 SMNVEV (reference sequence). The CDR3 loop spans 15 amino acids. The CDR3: CASSFGPTPQETQYF. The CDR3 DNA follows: TGTGCCAGCAGTTTCGGACCGACGCCACAAGAGACCCAGTACTTC.